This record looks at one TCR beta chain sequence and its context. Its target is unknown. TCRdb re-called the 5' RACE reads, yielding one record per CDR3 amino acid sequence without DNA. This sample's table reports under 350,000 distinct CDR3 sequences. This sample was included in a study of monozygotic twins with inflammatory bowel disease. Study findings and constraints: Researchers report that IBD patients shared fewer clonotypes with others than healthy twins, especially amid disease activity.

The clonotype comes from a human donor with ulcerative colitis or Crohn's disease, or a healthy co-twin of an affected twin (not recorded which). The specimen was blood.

The CDR3 is CSGDRATDEQFF. The chain is built from TRBV20-1 and TRBJ2-1; absent DNA, TCRdb's TRBD1 call cannot be checked. Germline V gives CDR1 DFQATT, CDR2 SNEGSKA (reference sequence). This CDR3 has 12 residues.